These 21 T cell receptor beta chains came from one sample sequenced in a study of T cells after somatic rescue of genetic block. Clones were read by immunoSEQ multiplex PCR, and TCRdb kept only the in-frame ones, dropping some. The sample holds 55,000 or so clones, approximately 96% seen once. The sequenced material came from peripheral blood mononuclear cells (PBMCs). Every receptor here comes from a child under two years old.

The CDR3 nucleotides are TGTGCCAGCACCCCCCGAGAGCGGGCTCACTACGAGCAGTACTTC. Its translation: CASTPRERAHYEQYF. V usage is TRBV6-5 and J usage is TRBJ2-7; TRBD2 is a possible D gene (6 bases). In germline, CDR1 is MNHEY, CDR2 SVGAGI. The CDR3 has 15 amino acids. V dropped 7 bases and J dropped 3 bases, with 19 bases sitting between them.

J is TRBJ2-5 and V is TRBV25-1, with D possibly matching TRBD2 (6 bases). V lost 3 bases, J lost 6 bases, and 14 bases lay in between. This CDR3 contains 14 residues. The V gene's germline CDR1 is MGHDK and CDR2 SYGVNS. The CDR3 is CASSDPAGSQTQYF. The DNA of the CDR3 is TGTGCCAGCAGTGACCCAGCGGGCTCACAGACCCAGTACTTC.

The chain links TRBV28 to TRBJ1-3; D not resolved. The CDR3 is made up of 15 amino acids. Germline lookup yields CDR1 MDHEN and CDR2 SYDVKM. Trimming shortened V by 2 bases and J by 0 bases, and 8 bases separated the two germline ends. The CDR3 protein is CASSLRGISGNTIYF. In nucleotides, the CDR3 is TGTGCCAGCAGTTTACGGGGAATCTCTGGAAACACCATATATTTT. Supplemented by reference TRBV28 and TRBJ1-3, the full variable domain reads DVKVTQSSRYLVKRTGEKVFLECVQDMDHENMFWYRQDPGLGLRLIYFSYDVKMKEKGDIPEGYSVSREKKERFSLILESASTNQTSMYLCASSLRGISGNTIYFGEGSWLTVV.

The J gene is TRBJ2-7, the V gene TRBV4-3, with 9 bases lining up with TRBD2. Trimming removed 1 base from V and 2 bases from J; junction bases left unmatched: 12. Per the germline V gene, CDR1 is LGHNA and CDR2 is YSLEER. The CDR3 runs 18 residues. CDR3 amino acids: CASSQGVAGGPLTYEQYF. CDR3 bases: TGCGCCAGCAGCCAAGGGGTGGCGGGAGGGCCTCTAACCTACGAGCAGTACTTC.

The chain uses TRBV7-2 and TRBJ2-7; 10 bases align to TRBD1. The CDR3 runs to 14 residues. Germline V gene lookup returns CDR1 SGHTA and CDR2 FQGNSA. V shed 5 bases, J shed 9 bases, and the junction held 10 bases outside the gene matches. DNA of the CDR3: TGTGCCAGCAGCCCCAACTGGACAGGGGGACGGCAGTACTTC. Translated: CASSPNWTGGRQYF.

This clone was picked up a small number of times. This chain joins TRBV28 and TRBJ1-1; D is ambiguous. V dropped 2 bases and J dropped 3 bases, with 7 bases sitting between them. The CDR3 is 13 amino acids. Germline V gene lookup returns CDR1 MDHEN and CDR2 SYDVKM. Here the CDR3 reads CASSLRFDTEAFF. CDR3 in DNA: TGTGCCAGCAGTTTAAGGTTCGACACTGAAGCTTTCTTT. Supplemented by reference TRBV28 and TRBJ1-1, the full variable domain reads DVKVTQSSRYLVKRTGEKVFLECVQDMDHENMFWYRQDPGLGLRLIYFSYDVKMKEKGDIPEGYSVSREKKERFSLILESASTNQTSMYLCASSLRFDTEAFFGQGTRLTVV.

This clone was seen just once. This sequence joins TRBV7-9 and TRBJ2-7, with TRBD1 identical over 7 bases. V gave up 5 bases and J gave up 4 bases; unmatched junction bases: 2. Germline V CDR1 and CDR2: SEHNR, FQNEAQ (reference sequence). This CDR3 has 12 amino acids. For the CDR3, the DNA is TGTGCCAGCAGCGTACAGGGGTACGAGCAGTACTTC. As protein: CASSVQGYEQYF.

With regard to this clone: Other DNA sequences from this sample encode an identical CDR3 as well. V usage is TRBV29-1 and J usage is TRBJ2-4; D not certain. Germline lookup yields CDR1 SQVTM and CDR2 ANQGSEA. Trimming pared 1 base from V and 6 bases from J, leaving 7 bases between. CDR3 length: 12 residues. The CDR3 loop is CSVEGQSNIQYF. CDR3 coding DNA: TGCAGCGTTGAAGGGCAGTCAAACATTCAGTACTTC.

This clone was detected once. J is TRBJ2-2 and V is TRBV27, with D perhaps given as TRBD1 or TRBD2 (5 bases each). V was pared by 0 bases and J by 8 bases, with 13 bases between. CDR3 size: 15 residues. Germline V gene sequence: CDR1 MNHEY, CDR2 SMNVEV (reference sequence). The CDR3 loop reads CASSLSGTATGELFF. CDR3 coding DNA: TGTGCCAGCAGTTTATCGGGGACGGCGACGGGGGAGCTGTTTTTT.

V usage is TRBV19 and J usage is TRBJ2-1; 9 nucleotides agree with TRBD1. This CDR3 spans 13 amino acids. Per germline, CDR1 LNHDA and CDR2 SQIVND (reference sequence). V was clipped by 4 bases and J by 8 bases; unmatched bases: 3. CDR3 residues: CASSTYRGHEQFF. The CDR3 bases are TGTGCCAGTAGTACCTACAGGGGGCATGAGCAGTTCTTC.

This clone was found a few times. V and J are TRBV20-1 and TRBJ1-2, with a weak D call TRBD1 (5 bases). This CDR3 has 11 amino acids. CDR1 is DFQATT, CDR2 SNEGSKA, per germline (reference sequence). In nucleotides, the CDR3 is TGCACCAGACAGAGACGATATGGCTACACCTTC. It is translated as CTRQRRYGYTF.

This clone appeared a single time. The chain recombines TRBV27 with TRBJ1-3; weak D call: TRBD1 (6 bases). In germline, CDR1 is MNHEY, CDR2 SMNVEV (reference sequence). Trimming stripped 2 bases from V and 3 bases from J, with 8 bases between. CDR3 length equals 14 residues. Here the CDR3 DNA reads TGTGCCAGCAGTTTACAGGGGTATGGAAACACCATATATTTT. Protein product: CASSLQGYGNTIYF.

The chain couples TRBV7-9 to TRBJ2-3; no clear D. Trimming shortened V by 5 bases and J by 1 base, and 10 bases separated the two germline ends. Looked up from germline, CDR1 is SEHNR and CDR2 is FQNEAQ (reference sequence). This CDR3 is 14 amino acids long. CDR3 amino acids: CASSEVGGTDTQYF. The CDR3 DNA is TGTGCCAGCAGCGAGGTTGGGGGCACAGATACGCAGTATTTT.

The chain uses TRBV28 and TRBJ1-6, with D perhaps TRBD1 (5 bases). CDR1 is MDHEN and CDR2 is SYDVKM in the germline V gene. Trimming took off 2 bases at V and 10 bases at J, with 15 bases between the two ends. This CDR3 region has 15 residues. The CDR3 loop reads CASSLRGTGGSPLHF. CDR3 nucleotides: TGTGCCAGCAGTTTACGAGGGACTGGGGGGTCACCCCTCCACTTT.

The J gene is TRBJ2-7, the V gene TRBV6-1, with unresolved D. Germline V CDR1 and CDR2: MNHNS, SASEGT. This CDR3 is 12 amino acids long. Trimming pared 2 bases from V and 4 bases from J, leaving 6 bases between. The CDR3 DNA is TGTGCCAGCAGTGAAAATGGGTACGAGCAGTACTTC. It translates to CASSENGYEQYF.

The chain is built from TRBV27 and TRBJ2-1; 7 nucleotides line up with TRBD2. The CDR3 consists of 16 residues. Per germline, CDR1 MNHEY and CDR2 SMNVEV (reference sequence). The trim removed 2 bases at V and 6 bases at J, leaving 10 bases unmatched. CDR3 in amino acids: CASSLLGGTTINEQFF. The CDR3 DNA reads as TGTGCCAGCAGTTTACTAGGTGGGACTACCATCAATGAGCAGTTCTTC.

This chain uses TRBV6-1 with TRBJ1-1, with TRBD1 matching 8 bases. The ends lost 1 base at V and 11 bases at J; junction bases unmatched: 9. CDR1 and CDR2 from the germline V gene are MNHNS and SASEGT. The CDR3 runs 14 residues. The CDR3 DNA sequence: TGTGCCAGCAGTGAAGAAATTCAGGACAGGGAGGCTTTCTTT. Its protein is CASSEEIQDREAFF.

The J gene is TRBJ2-5, the V gene TRBV4-2; 8 bases align to TRBD1. Germline loops: CDR1 LGHNA, CDR2 YNFKEQ. The CDR3 contains 15 residues. After removal of 0 bases from V and 5 bases from J, the junction contained 5 bases not matched to a gene. The CDR3 DNA sequence: TGTGCCAGCAGCCAAGAGCAGGGGGCGGCGGAGACCCAGTACTTC. Translation gives CASSQEQGAAETQYF.

The V gene is TRBV7-8, the J gene TRBJ1-2; no clear D. The V end lost 0 bases, the J end lost 8 bases, and 13 bases lay between the germline ends. The CDR3 runs 14 residues. Germline CDR1 is SGHVS and CDR2 is FQNEAQ. The chain's CDR3 is CASSLALIGEGYTF. In DNA form, the CDR3 reads TGTGCCAGCAGCTTAGCTCTTATCGGGGAGGGCTACACCTTC.

The J gene is TRBJ1-2, the V gene TRBV28; D possibly corresponds to TRBD1 (6 bases). CDR3 length: 15 residues. The germline gives CDR1 MDHEN, CDR2 SYDVKM. V was clipped by 0 bases and J by 4 bases, with 12 bases between them. The chain's CDR3 is CASSLWRKGGYGYTF. As DNA, the CDR3 is TGTGCCAGCAGTTTATGGAGGAAGGGGGGCTATGGCTACACCTTC.

V gene TRBV5-1 combines with J gene TRBJ2-2; 11 bases are a match to TRBD2. With V trimmed by 4 bases and J by 2 bases, 7 bases remained unmatched. The CDR3 totals 17 residues. Germline values: CDR1 SGHRS, CDR2 YFSETQ. The CDR3 nucleotides read TGCGCCAGCAGCCCTACTAGCGGGAGTTTCAACACCGGGGAGCTGTTTTTT. Translating it yields CASSPTSGSFNTGELFF.